This record looks at one T cell receptor (beta chain) sequence and its context. Its antigen remains unknown. The data derive from a study of cytomegalovirus exposure and HLA in healthy donors. The PCR ran on 60 Vbeta and 13 Jbeta primers. Sequencing was performed with immunoSEQ multiplex PCR; in TCRdb, only in-frame clones are kept and a portion is missing. The sample lists 160,000 or so clones, roughly four fifths seen once, with 3% to 3.5% in the top ten. All donors participated as healthy donors of bone marrow. Study-wide results and limits: Looking again later, the authors saw that most CMV-associated TCR beta chains seemed HLA-restricted. Analysis performed later found around 15,000 TCR beta sequences associated with HLA alleles at 0.05 false discovery rate. According to an earlier analysis, most TCR beta V segments yielded productive rearrangements about 90% or about 30% of the time.

This receptor was identified in a woman in her forties in good health and CMV-seronegative. Sequenced sample: PBMCs.

CDR3 residues: CASSLEPTGSSYEQYF. CDR3 coding DNA: TGCGCCAGCAGCTTGGAGCCGACGGGGAGTAGTTACGAGCAGTACTTC. The chain employs TRBV5-1 and TRBJ2-7, with a possible D match to TRBD2 (5 bases). V lost 0 bases and J lost 4, with 17 bases in between. The CDR3 covers 16 residues. The germline V gene encodes CDR1 SGHRS and CDR2 YFSETQ.